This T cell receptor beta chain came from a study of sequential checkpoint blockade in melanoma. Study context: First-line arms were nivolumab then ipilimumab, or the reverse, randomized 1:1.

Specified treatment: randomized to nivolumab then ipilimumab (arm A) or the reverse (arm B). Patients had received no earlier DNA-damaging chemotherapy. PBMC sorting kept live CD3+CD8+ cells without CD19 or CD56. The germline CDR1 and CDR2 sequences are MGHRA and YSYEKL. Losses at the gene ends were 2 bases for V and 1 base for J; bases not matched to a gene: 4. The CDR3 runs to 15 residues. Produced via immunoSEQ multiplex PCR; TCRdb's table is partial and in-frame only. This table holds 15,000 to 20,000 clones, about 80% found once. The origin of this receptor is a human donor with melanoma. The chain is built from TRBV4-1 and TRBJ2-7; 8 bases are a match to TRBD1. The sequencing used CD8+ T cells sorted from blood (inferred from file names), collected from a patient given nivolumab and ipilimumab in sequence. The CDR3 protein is CASSQSDRDSYEQYF. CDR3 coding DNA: TGCGCCAGCAGCCAATCGGACAGGGATTCCTACGAGCAGTACTTC.